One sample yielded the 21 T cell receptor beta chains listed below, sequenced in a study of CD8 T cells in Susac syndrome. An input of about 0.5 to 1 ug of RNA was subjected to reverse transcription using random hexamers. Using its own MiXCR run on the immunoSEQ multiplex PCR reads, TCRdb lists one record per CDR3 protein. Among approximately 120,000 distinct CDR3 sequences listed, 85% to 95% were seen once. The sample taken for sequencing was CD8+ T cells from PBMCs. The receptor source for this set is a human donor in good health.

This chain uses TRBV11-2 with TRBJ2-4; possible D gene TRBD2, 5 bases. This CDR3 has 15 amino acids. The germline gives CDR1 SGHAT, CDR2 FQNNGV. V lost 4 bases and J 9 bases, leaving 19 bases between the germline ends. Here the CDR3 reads CASSSAGIPRGIQYF. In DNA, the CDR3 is TGTGCCAGCAGCTCTGCCGGGATTCCCAGAGGCATTCAGTACTTC.

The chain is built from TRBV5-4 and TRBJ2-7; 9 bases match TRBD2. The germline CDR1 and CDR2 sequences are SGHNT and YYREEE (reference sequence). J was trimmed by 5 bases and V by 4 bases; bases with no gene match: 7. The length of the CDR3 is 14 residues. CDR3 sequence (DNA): TGTGCCAGCAGCGCAACCGGGACTAGCAACGAGCAGTACTTC. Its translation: CASSATGTSNEQYF.

The CDR3 spells CASTQNPASTDTQYF. CDR3 sequence (DNA): TGTGCCAGCACCCAAAACCCGGCTAGCACAGATACGCAGTATTTT. V gene TRBV7-2 combines with J gene TRBJ2-3; D unclear. The CDR3 has 15 amino acids. Germline V CDR1 and CDR2: SGHTA, FQGNSA. With 7 bases removed from V and 0 bases from J, the gap between germline ends came to 14 bases. The full variable domain, its missing parts supplied by reference TRBV7-2 and TRBJ2-3, is GAGVSQSPSNKVTEKGKDVELRCDPISGHTALYWYRQSLGQGLEFLIYFQGNSAPDKSGLPSDRFSAERTGGSVSTLTIQRTQQEDSAVYLCASTQNPASTDTQYFGPGTRLTVL.

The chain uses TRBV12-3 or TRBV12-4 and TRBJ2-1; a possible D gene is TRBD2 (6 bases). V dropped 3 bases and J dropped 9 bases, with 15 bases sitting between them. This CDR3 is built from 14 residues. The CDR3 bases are TGTGCCAGCAGTTTTCGGGACTCGGGCCGTGAGCAGTTCTTC. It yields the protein CASSFRDSGREQFF.

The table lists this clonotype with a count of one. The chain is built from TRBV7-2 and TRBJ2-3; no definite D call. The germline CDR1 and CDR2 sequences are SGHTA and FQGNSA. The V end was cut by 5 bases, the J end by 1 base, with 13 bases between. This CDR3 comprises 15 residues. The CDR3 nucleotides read TGTGCCAGCAGCACCGGCGGCCTTGGCACAGATACGCAGTATTTT. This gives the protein CASSTGGLGTDTQYF.

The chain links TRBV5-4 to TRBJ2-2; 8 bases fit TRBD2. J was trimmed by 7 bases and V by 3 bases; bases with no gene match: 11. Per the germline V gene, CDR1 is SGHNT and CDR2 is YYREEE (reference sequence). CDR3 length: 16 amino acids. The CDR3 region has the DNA TGTGCCAGCAGCTCAGGGTTCGCGGGGGGAGTCGGGGAGCTGTTTTTT. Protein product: CASSSGFAGGVGELFF.

The CDR3 DNA reads TGTGCCAGCAGCCCGGGACAGGGCTCCGGGGAGCTGTTTTTT. Its translation is CASSPGQGSGELFF. V and J are TRBV5-8 and TRBJ2-2, with 9 bases lining up with TRBD1. Trimming removed 4 bases from V and 6 bases from J; junction bases left unmatched: 4. The CDR3 runs 14 residues. The germline CDR1 and CDR2 sequences are SGHTS and YDEGEE.

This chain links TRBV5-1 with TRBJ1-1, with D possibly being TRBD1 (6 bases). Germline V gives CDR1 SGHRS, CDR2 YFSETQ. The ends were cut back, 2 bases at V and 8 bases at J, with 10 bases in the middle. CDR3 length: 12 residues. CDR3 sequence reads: CASSLQGFEAFF. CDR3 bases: TGCGCCAGCAGCTTACAGGGATTCGAAGCTTTCTTT.

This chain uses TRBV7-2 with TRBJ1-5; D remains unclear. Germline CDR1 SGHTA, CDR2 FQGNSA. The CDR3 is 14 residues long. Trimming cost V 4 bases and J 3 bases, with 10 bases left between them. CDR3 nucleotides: TGTGCCAGCAGCTCTAATCTTGACAATCAGCCCCAGCATTTT. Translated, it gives CASSSNLDNQPQHF.

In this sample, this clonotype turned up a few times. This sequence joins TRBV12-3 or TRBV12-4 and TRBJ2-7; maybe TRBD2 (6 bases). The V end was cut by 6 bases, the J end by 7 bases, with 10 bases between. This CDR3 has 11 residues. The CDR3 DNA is TGTGCCAGCAGCGGGCGGGGAGAGCAGTACTTC. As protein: CASSGRGEQYF.

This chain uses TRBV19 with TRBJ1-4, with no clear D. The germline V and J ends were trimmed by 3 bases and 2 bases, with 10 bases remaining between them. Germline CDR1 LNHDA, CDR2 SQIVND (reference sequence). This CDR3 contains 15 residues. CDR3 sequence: CASSMVPTTNEKLFF. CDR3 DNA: TGTGCCAGTAGTATGGTACCCACGACTAATGAAAAACTGTTTTTT.

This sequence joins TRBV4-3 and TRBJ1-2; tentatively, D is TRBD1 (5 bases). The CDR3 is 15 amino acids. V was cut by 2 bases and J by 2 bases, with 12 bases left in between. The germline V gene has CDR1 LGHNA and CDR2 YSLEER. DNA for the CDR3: TGCGCCAGCAGCCAAACCCCGGACACGAACTATGGCTACACCTTC. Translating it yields CASSQTPDTNYGYTF.

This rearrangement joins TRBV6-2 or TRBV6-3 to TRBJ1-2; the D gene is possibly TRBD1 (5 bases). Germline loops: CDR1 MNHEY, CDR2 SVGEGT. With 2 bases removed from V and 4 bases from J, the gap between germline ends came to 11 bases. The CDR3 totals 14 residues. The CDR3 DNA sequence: TGTGCCAGCAGTTACGGGGGGACGCGCTATGGCTACACCTTC. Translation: CASSYGGTRYGYTF.

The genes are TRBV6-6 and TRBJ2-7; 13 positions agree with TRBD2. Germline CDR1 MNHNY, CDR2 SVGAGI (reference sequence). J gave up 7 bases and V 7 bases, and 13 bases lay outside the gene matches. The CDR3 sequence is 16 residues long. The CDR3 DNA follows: TGTGCCAGCACCTTATCGGGGGGGACTAGCGGGAATGAGCAGTACTTC. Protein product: CASTLSGGTSGNEQYF.

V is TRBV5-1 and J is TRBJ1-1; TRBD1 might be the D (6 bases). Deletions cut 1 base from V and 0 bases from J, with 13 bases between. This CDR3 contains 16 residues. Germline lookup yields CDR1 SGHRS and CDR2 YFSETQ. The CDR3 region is CASSLSRNRVNTEAFF. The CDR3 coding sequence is TGCGCCAGCAGCTTGTCGCGAAACAGGGTGAACACTGAAGCTTTCTTT.

CDR3 residues: CASSVKAGGAGELFF. CDR3 coding DNA: TGTGCCAGCAGCGTAAAAGCGGGAGGGGCCGGGGAGCTGTTTTTT. V gene TRBV9 combines with J gene TRBJ2-2, with 10 bases lining up with TRBD2. This CDR3 has 15 amino acids. Trimming took 1 base from V and 6 from J; bases not matched to a gene: 3. Germline CDR1 and CDR2: SGDLS and YYNGEE.

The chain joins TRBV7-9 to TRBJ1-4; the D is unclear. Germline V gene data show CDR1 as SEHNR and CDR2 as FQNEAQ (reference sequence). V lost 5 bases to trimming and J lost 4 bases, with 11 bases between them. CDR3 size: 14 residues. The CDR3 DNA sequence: TGTGCCAGCAGCGAGTGGGTGGATAATGAAAAACTGTTTTTT. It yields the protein CASSEWVDNEKLFF.

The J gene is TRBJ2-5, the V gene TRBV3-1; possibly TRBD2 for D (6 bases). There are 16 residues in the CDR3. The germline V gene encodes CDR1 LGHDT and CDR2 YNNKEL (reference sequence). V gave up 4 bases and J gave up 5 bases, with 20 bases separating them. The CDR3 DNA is TGTGCCAGCAGCCGAGAGGCGGGATTTACGGGGGAGACCCAGTACTTC. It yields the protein CASSREAGFTGETQYF.

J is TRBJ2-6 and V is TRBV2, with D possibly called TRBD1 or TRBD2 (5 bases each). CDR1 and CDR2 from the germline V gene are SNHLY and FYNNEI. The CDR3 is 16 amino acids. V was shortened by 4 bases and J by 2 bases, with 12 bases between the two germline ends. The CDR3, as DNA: TGTGCCAGCAGTGGGGGCGGGCTAGCTGGGGCCAACGTCCTGACTTTC. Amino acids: CASSGGGLAGANVLTF.

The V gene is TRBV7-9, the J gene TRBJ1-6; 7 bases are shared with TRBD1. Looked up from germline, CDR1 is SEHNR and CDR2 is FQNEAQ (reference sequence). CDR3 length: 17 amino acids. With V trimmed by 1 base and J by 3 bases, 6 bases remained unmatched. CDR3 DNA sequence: TGTGCCAGCAGCTTAGAGGCGGACAGGCGCTATAATTCACCCCTCCACTTT. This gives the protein CASSLEADRRYNSPLHF. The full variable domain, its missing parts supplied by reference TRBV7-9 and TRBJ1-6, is DTGVSQNPRHKITKRGQNVTFRCDPISEHNRLYWYRQTLGQGPEFLTYFQNEAQLEKSRLLSDRFSAERPKGSFSTLEIQRTEQGDSAMYLCASSLEADRRYNSPLHFGNGTRLTVT.

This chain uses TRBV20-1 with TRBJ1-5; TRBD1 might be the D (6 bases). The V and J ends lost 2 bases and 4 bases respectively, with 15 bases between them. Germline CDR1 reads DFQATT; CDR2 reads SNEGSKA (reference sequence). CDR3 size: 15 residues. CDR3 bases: TGCAGTGCTAGAAGGCCCTTAGGGGGAAATCAGCCCCAGCATTTT. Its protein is CSARRPLGGNQPQHF.